Below, 13 T cell receptor beta chains from the same sample are listed, as sequenced in a study of T cells expressing NK-cell markers. TCRdb processed the 5' RACE reads again and assigns one entry to each CDR3 protein, with no DNA. Here the sample table reports 350,000 to 400,000 distinct CDR3 sequences. Sequenced material: blood T cells: a sorted CD56 or NKG2C T cell subset, CD4+ or CD8+ T cells, or bulk PBMC T cells (not recorded which). All receptors come from a woman between 45 and 65 years old in good health.

The chain couples TRBV19 to TRBJ1-1. The CDR3 runs 14 residues. The germline V gene has CDR1 LNHDA and CDR2 SQIVND (reference sequence). The CDR3 loop is CASSIQGSATEAFF. The full variable domain, with the rest looked up from reference TRBV19 and TRBJ1-1, is DGGITQSPKYLFRKEGQNVTLSCEQNLNHDAMYWYRQDPGQGLRLIYYSQIVNDFQKGDIAEGYSVSREKKESFPLTVTSAQKNPTAFYLCASSIQGSATEAFFGQGTRLTVV.

CDR3: CASRGRTSGNNEQFF. This chain connects TRBV12-3 or TRBV12-4 to TRBJ2-1; TCRdb's assignment of TRBD2 cannot be checked, as there is no DNA. The CDR3 has 15 amino acids.

The CDR3 reads CASTRAWTLQETQYF. The chain employs TRBV12-3 or TRBV12-4 and TRBJ2-5. The CDR3 totals 15 residues.

The CDR3 sequence: CASSRDDKAKNIQYF. The chain links TRBV28 to TRBJ2-4; TCRdb outputs TRBD1, but without DNA this stays unchecked. The CDR3 is made up of 15 amino acids. The V gene's germline CDR1 is MDHEN and CDR2 SYDVKM.

V gene TRBV3-1 combines with J gene TRBJ2-1; TCRdb picks TRBD1, but there is no DNA to check that call. Germline lookup yields CDR1 LGHDT and CDR2 YNNKEL (reference sequence). The CDR3 loop spans 14 amino acids. The CDR3: CASSQGGHNNEQFF.

This CDR3 is CASSQETRLDEQFF. The gene calls are TRBV14 and TRBJ2-1. Germline lookup yields CDR1 SGHDN and CDR2 FVKESK. The CDR3 length is 14 residues.

The J gene is TRBJ2-1, the V gene TRBV20-1. Germline V gene sequence: CDR1 DFQATT, CDR2 SNEGSKA (reference sequence). This CDR3 is 15 amino acids long. This CDR3 reads CSARAHLGRINEQFF.

The rearrangement uses TRBV25-1 and TRBJ2-7; TCRdb designates TRBD1, a call that cannot be tested without DNA. The germline V gene encodes CDR1 MGHDK and CDR2 SYGVNS. This CDR3 has 14 residues. CDR3 in amino acids: CASSADRDDYEQYF.

The chain carries TRBV6-2 or TRBV6-3 and TRBJ2-3. The CDR3 contains 13 residues. CDR1 is MNHEY and CDR2 is SVGEGT in the germline V gene. The CDR3 protein is CASRVSGTDTQYF.

This chain links TRBV11-2 with TRBJ2-1. Germline V lookup: CDR1 SGHAT, CDR2 FQNNGV. CDR3 length: 12 residues. The CDR3 sequence is CASSLGFREQFF.

This sequence joins TRBV5-3 and TRBJ2-1; TCRdb's D call, TRBD2, is unchecked because there is no DNA. TRBV5-3 qualifies as an ORF whose function is uncertain. This CDR3 region has 15 residues. CDR3 region: CAKNHSGRTHNEQFF.

The chain carries TRBV12-3 or TRBV12-4 and TRBJ2-1. The CDR3 has 13 amino acids. The CDR3 is CASGVKAYNEQFF.

The rearrangement links TRBV21-1 to TRBJ1-1; the D gene TCRdb calls, TRBD1, cannot be checked with no DNA. TRBV21-1 is reported as a pseudogene. The CDR3 is made up of 15 amino acids. CDR3 protein: CASTSWEGDEDGAFF.